Listed here are 11 T cell receptor beta chains from one sample, sequenced in a study of neurological immune-mediated disorders. TCRdb reprocessed the 5' RACE reads with MiXCR, giving one entry per CDR3 protein. The sample includes 69,000 or so distinct CDR3 sequences, 4.8% seen only once; the top ten take about 2.2%. Source material: PBMCs. The origin of the receptors is a woman aged 70-85 years with multiple sclerosis.

V and J are TRBV12-3 or TRBV12-4 and TRBJ1-4; 8 bases match TRBD1. With 4 bases clipped from V and 8 bases from J, the junction kept 6 bases outside the gene matches. The CDR3 sequence is 14 residues long. The CDR3 sequence: CASSSSGTGEKLFF. The CDR3 DNA follows: TGTGCCAGCAGTTCGTCCGGGACAGGAGAAAAACTGTTTTTT.

The rearrangement uses TRBV5-1 and TRBJ2-1, with D hard to call. V was cut by 4 bases and J by 6 bases, with 14 bases left in between. The CDR3 has 14 amino acids. Per germline, CDR1 SGHRS and CDR2 YFSETQ. CDR3 protein: CASSPGPHPNEQFF. In DNA form, the CDR3 reads TGCGCCAGCAGCCCCGGCCCCCACCCCAATGAGCAGTTCTTC.

In this sample, this clonotype turned up many times. This chain uses TRBV5-5 with TRBJ2-1, with 10 bases identical to TRBD2. This CDR3 comprises 16 residues. Per the germline V gene, CDR1 is SGHKS and CDR2 is YYEKEE (reference sequence). With V trimmed by 3 bases and J by 8 bases, 11 bases remained unmatched. CDR3 DNA: TGTGCCAGCAGCTCACACCTAGCGGGAGCGGGCGATGAGCAGTTCTTC. The encoded protein is CASSSHLAGAGDEQFF.

This clonotype was observed at least ten times. The chain combines TRBV9 with TRBJ2-3; 10 positions agree with TRBD2. The length of the CDR3 is 16 residues. Germline V CDR1 and CDR2: SGDLS, YYNGEE. V trimming: 3 bases; J trimming: 4 bases; junction bases outside the gene matches: 8. This CDR3 reads CASSDVAGGGADTQYF. CDR3 DNA: TGTGCCAGCAGCGACGTAGCGGGAGGTGGGGCAGATACGCAGTATTTT.

This clonotype was detected many times. The V and J genes are TRBV6-2 or TRBV6-3 and TRBJ2-1; 10 nucleotides match TRBD2. The CDR3 spans 16 residues. The V segment lost 6 bases and the J segment 0 bases; nucleotides outside the gene matches: 5. From germline, CDR1 is MNHEY and CDR2 SVGEGT. The CDR3 loop is CASRRLAGLSYNEQFF. The CDR3 coding sequence is TGTGCCAGCAGGAGACTAGCGGGTCTCTCCTACAATGAGCAGTTCTTC.

This clonotype was recorded many times. V and J are TRBV10-1 and TRBJ1-3; 9 bases align to TRBD1. V lost 4 bases, J lost 2 bases, and 6 bases stayed unmatched. The germline V gene encodes CDR1 WNHNN and CDR2 SYGVQD (reference sequence). This CDR3 has 16 amino acids. CDR3 sequence: CASSVDGQGPGNTIYF. The CDR3 bases are TGCGCCAGCAGTGTCGACGGACAGGGGCCTGGAAACACCATATATTTT.

In this sample, this clonotype turned up a few times. This may be a read error: a much more frequent sequence differs by one nucleotide. This rearrangement joins TRBV9 to TRBJ1-6, with a tentative D call TRBD1 (5 bases). Germline V gene sequence: CDR1 SGDLS, CDR2 YYNGEE. This CDR3 spans 14 amino acids. The CDR3 sequence: CASSPQGQNSHLHF. CDR3 sequence (DNA): TGTGCCAGCAGCCCCCAGGGTCAAAATTCACACCTCCACTTT.

In its sample, this clonotype was seen many times. The V call is TRBV4-3, the J call TRBJ2-3; 9 positions agree with TRBD1. V lost 3 bases to trimming and J lost 4 bases; unmatched junction nucleotides: 8. Germline V gene sequence: CDR1 LGHNA, CDR2 YSLEER. The CDR3 consists of 16 residues. CDR3: CASSQGQTGGADTQYF. DNA for the CDR3: TGCGCCAGCAGCCAGGGTCAGACAGGGGGGGCAGATACGCAGTATTTT.

This clonotype has at least ten counts. The chain has TRBV10-3 and TRBJ1-3; 8 bases fit TRBD1. J gave up 4 bases and V 6 bases, and 2 bases lay outside the gene matches. There are 13 residues in the CDR3. Per germline, CDR1 ENHRY and CDR2 SYGVKD. CDR3 loop: CAISGQGGNTIYF. Here the CDR3 DNA reads TGTGCCATCAGCGGACAGGGAGGAAACACCATATATTTT.

This clonotype was found many times. The chain uses TRBV5-1 and TRBJ1-2; 8 bases fit TRBD1. This CDR3 has 13 amino acids. In germline, CDR1 is SGHRS, CDR2 YFSETQ. V gave up 4 bases and J gave up 4 bases; unmatched junction bases: 3. For the CDR3, the DNA is TGCGCCAGCAGCCTGACAGGGGTCTATGGCTACACCTTC. Translated: CASSLTGVYGYTF.

V and J are TRBV6-6 and TRBJ2-7; D is possibly TRBD1 (5 bases). Germline assignment: CDR1 MNHNY and CDR2 SVGAGI (reference sequence). There are 14 residues in the CDR3. V was clipped by 0 bases and J by 4 bases, with 10 bases between them. CDR3: CASSYSLAGYEQYF. The DNA of the CDR3 is TGTGCCAGCAGTTACTCGTTGGCAGGGTACGAGCAGTACTTC.